The TCR beta chain under discussion was sequenced for a study of tumor and adjacent non-tumor tissue in lung cancer (dated by TCRdb to 2017 to 2018). With respect to the entire study: Of the cohort, about a dozen patients had adenocarcinoma, 2 had squamous cell carcinoma and 1 had small cell lung cancer. Among the roughly 15 patients, ages ranged from roughly 31 to 76 years, around 10 were men and 5 were women, and disease was TNM stage I to III. The study compared bulk TCRbeta repertoires between lung tumor tissue and matched distant non-tumor lung tissue from 15 lung cancer patients. TCRbeta CDR3 sequencing was performed on about 29 paired specimens, with one tumor sample and one normal lung sample collected per patient. Sequencing produced approximately 130 million productive TCRbeta reads in total, an average of about 3.8 million reads per sample. Overall study results and their limits: TCR diversity was significantly higher in younger patients, and higher tumor TCR diversity was associated with shorter overall and disease-free survival. Significantly higher TCR diversity (inverse Simpson) was observed in tumor tissue than in normal lung tissue (around 450 vs 150, P = 0.0075, Mann-Whitney U test). Peripheral blood was not sequenced, so blood TCRbeta repertoires in these lung cancer patients were not examined. Neither the sequencing platform nor unique molecular identifiers are named or mentioned anywhere in the methods. A significantly larger cumulative share of the repertoire was made up by the top 100 clones in normal lung than in tumor tissue. Only about 15 patients were in the cohort, and the authors stated that larger samples and more detailed clinical data are needed.

Libraries were constructed by multiplex PCR. Sequencing was carried out with an Illumina HiSeq 2500. TCRbeta libraries were constructed through three rounds of nested PCR with primers (Table S4) according to protocols adapted from ARM-PCR. Before sequencing, PCR products of 200-500 bp were cut from the gel and purified using the QIAquick gel extraction kit. The paper's data handling went like this. Reads were cleaned with Trimmomatic, merged with FLASH into complete CDR3 sequences, and assigned to V(D)J germline segments with MiTCR. Clonal diversity was computed as the inverse Simpson's index with VDJtools. A read counted as productive if the sequence was in-frame and lacked a premature stop codon. The public sequencing data were trimmed at Q25 with fastp and processed into clonotypes with MiXCR by TCRdb, which kept only in-frame beta chains. Under each unique CDR3 protein, matching rows form one entry showing the most common genes and DNA. TCRdb, not the authors, supplied the V and J calls. The sample data list some 47,000 distinct CDR3 sequences, and approximately 60% of these were observed just once. In total, the top ten clones hold over 15% of the sample.

V is clipped by 7 bases and J by 7 bases, and the sequence between their germline boundaries is 11 bases long. CDR1 and CDR2 are read off the germline V gene (reference sequence) as DFQATT and SNEGSKA. Spanning cysteine to phenylalanine, the CDR3 consists of 11 amino acids. CDR3 DNA is the only sequence kept; it has 33 bases, read in frame from the first base. RNA was isolated from bulk unsorted tissue, and RNA quality was assessed with a NanoDrop ND-1000 and an Agilent 2100. Distant non-tumor tissue taken more than 3 cm from the tumor edge was used as the normal lung sample. The donors were newly diagnosed lung cancer patients admitted for thoracic surgery in China from August to November 2014 who had not received prior chemotherapy. The study excluded patients who had received radiotherapy or chemotherapy before or who had another cancer at the same time. Pieces of surgical tissue measuring roughly 1-2.1 cm3 were kept in RNAlater solution and held at -80 degrees C until needed.

This clonotype was recorded many times. This receptor's antigen is unknown. Base qualities are not provided; no much larger clone lies one nucleotide away. Sequenced input: distant non-tumor lung tissue. The chain links TRBV20-1 with TRBJ2-1; TRBD2 is a possible D gene, resting on 5 matching bases. The sequence was obtained from a middle-aged woman with non-small cell lung cancer. The CDR3 loop reads CSVIARNEQFF. The DNA sequence is as follows: TGCAGTGTTATAGCGCGGAATGAGCAGTTCTTC.